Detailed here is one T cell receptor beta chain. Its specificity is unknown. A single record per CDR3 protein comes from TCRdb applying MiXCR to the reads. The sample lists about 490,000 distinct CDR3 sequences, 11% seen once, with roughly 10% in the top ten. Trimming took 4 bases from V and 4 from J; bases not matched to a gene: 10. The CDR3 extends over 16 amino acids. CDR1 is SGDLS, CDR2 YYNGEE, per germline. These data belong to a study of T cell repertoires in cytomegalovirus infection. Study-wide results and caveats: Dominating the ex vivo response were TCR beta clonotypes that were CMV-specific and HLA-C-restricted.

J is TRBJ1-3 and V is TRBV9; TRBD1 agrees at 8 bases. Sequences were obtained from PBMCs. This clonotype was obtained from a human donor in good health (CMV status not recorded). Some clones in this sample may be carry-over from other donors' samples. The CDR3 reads CASSLLTGVTGNTIYF. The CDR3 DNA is TGTGCCAGCAGCCTGTTGACAGGGGTGACCGGAAACACCATATATTTT. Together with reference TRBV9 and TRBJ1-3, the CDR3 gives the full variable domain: DSGVTQTPKHLITATGQRVTLRCSPRSGDLSVYWYQQSLDQGLQFLIQYYNGEERAKGNILERFSAQQFPDLHSELNLSSLELGDSALYFCASSLLTGVTGNTIYFGEGSWLTVV.